The 5 T cell receptor beta chains below come from one sample, sequenced in a study of blood T cells in healthy people across ages. A second PCR of about 7 to 12 cycles used a sample-barcoded 5' primer and a J-beta primer mix. TCRdb reprocessed the 5' RACE reads with MiXCR, giving one entry per CDR3 protein. The sample records more than 450,000 distinct CDR3 sequences, roughly a quarter being singletons. These data are also associated with another study on T cells of mothers and their children.

The sample consisted of blood. Every receptor here comes from a boy younger than 10 in good health.

This clonotype was observed a handful of times. The chain combines TRBV6-5 with TRBJ1-1; 9 bases map to TRBD1. The CDR3 runs 15 residues. Germline loops: CDR1 MNHEY, CDR2 SVGAGI. Trimming cost V 0 bases and J 3 bases; bases outside gene matches: 2. The CDR3 DNA reads TGTGCCAGCAGTTACTCAGGGACAGGGTACACTGAAGCTTTCTTT. Its protein product is CASSYSGTGYTEAFF.

The chain employs TRBV6-5 and TRBJ2-1, with a tentative D call TRBD1 (5 bases). The CDR3 has 12 residues. The V gene lost 0 bases and the J gene lost 14 bases, with 11 bases spanning the gap. Germline V gene data show CDR1 as MNHEY and CDR2 as SVGAGI. The CDR3 region has the DNA TGTGCCAGCAGTTACTCCCAGGGTAGGGAGTTCTTC. The encoded protein is CASSYSQGREFF.

This clonotype was detected only a few times. The gene calls are TRBV3-1 and TRBJ2-3; D remains unclear. This CDR3 comprises 15 residues. V dropped 1 base and J dropped 0 bases, with 8 bases sitting between them. Germline V gene data show CDR1 as LGHDT and CDR2 as YNNKEL (reference sequence). The CDR3 DNA is TGTGCCAGCAGCCAAGCAGATACTAGCACAGATACGCAGTATTTT. Translation: CASSQADTSTDTQYF.

This clonotype has only a few counts. The chain combines TRBV5-1 with TRBJ1-1; 9 bases match TRBD1. Trimming cost V 3 bases and J 1 base; bases outside gene matches: 1. The germline V gene has CDR1 SGHRS and CDR2 YFSETQ. This CDR3 contains 14 residues. The CDR3 is CASSWDRANTEAFF. The CDR3 nucleotides read TGCGCCAGCAGCTGGGACAGGGCGAACACTGAAGCTTTCTTT.

The chain joins TRBV12-3 or TRBV12-4 to TRBJ2-3; D is perhaps TRBD2 (5 bases). The CDR3 is 15 amino acids. Trimming shortened V by 7 bases and J by 2 bases, and 16 bases separated the two germline ends. Here the CDR3 reads CASTSFGIHTDTQYF. In nucleotides, the CDR3 is TGTGCCAGCACCTCTTTCGGGATCCACACAGATACGCAGTATTTT.